The 7 T cell receptor beta chains below come from one sample, sequenced in a study of cytomegalovirus exposure and HLA in healthy donors. This table comes from immunoSEQ multiplex PCR, and its TCRdb copy is limited to in-frame clones, with some not included. The profile shows 150,000 to 200,000 clones, roughly 90% of them singletons. Sequenced: PBMCs. The receptors shown here come from a woman aged 25-40 years in good health and CMV-seronegative.

Written as DNA, the CDR3 is TGTGCCAGCAGCCCAGGAAGCACAGATACGCAGTATTTT. Encoded protein: CASSPGSTDTQYF. V usage is TRBV9 and J usage is TRBJ2-3; D unresolved. The CDR3 consists of 13 residues. Germline V lookup: CDR1 SGDLS, CDR2 YYNGEE. V was clipped by 4 bases and J by 0 bases, with 6 bases between them.

The rearrangement joins TRBV13 to TRBJ2-1; possibly TRBD1 for D (6 bases). Trimming stripped 5 bases from V and 13 bases from J, with 12 bases between. CDR1 is PRHDT and CDR2 is FYEKMQ in the germline V gene (reference sequence). This CDR3 region has 11 residues. The CDR3 coding sequence is TGTGCCAGCAGCCAAGGGACACTACAGTTCTTC. Translation gives CASSQGTLQFF. The variable domain in full, with the rest retrieved from reference TRBV13 and TRBJ2-1, is AAGVIQSPRHLIKEKRETATLKCYPIPRHDTVYWYQQGPGQDPQFLISFYEKMQSDKGSIPDRFSAQQFSDYHSELNMSSLELGDSALYFCASSQGTLQFFGPGTRLTVL.

This clone appeared a few times. The rearrangement links TRBV29-1 to TRBJ1-2; D call uncertain. Germline V gene lookup returns CDR1 SQVTM and CDR2 ANQGSEA. This CDR3 is 10 amino acids long. The V gene lost 3 bases and the J gene lost 6 bases, with 5 bases spanning the gap. CDR3 DNA: TGCAGCGTTGAGGCAGATGGCTACACCTTC. Encoded protein: CSVEADGYTF. The entire variable domain, with the rest obtained from reference TRBV29-1 and TRBJ1-2, is as follows: SAVISQKPSRDICQRGTSLTIQCQVDSQVTMMFWYRQQPGQSLTLIATANQGSEATYESGFVIDKFPISRPNLTFSTLTVSNMSPEDSSIYLCSVEADGYTFGSGTRLTVV.

The V and J genes are TRBV27 and TRBJ1-1; D unresolved. Trimming stripped 3 bases from V and 0 bases from J, with 8 bases between. This CDR3 comprises 14 residues. Per the germline V gene, CDR1 is MNHEY and CDR2 is SMNVEV (reference sequence). The CDR3 loop is CASSLRAVNTEAFF. CDR3 coding DNA: TGTGCCAGCAGTTTGAGGGCGGTGAACACTGAAGCTTTCTTT.

This clone was recorded once. The junction shows a germline mismatch at one end, possibly a read error. This chain connects TRBV28 to TRBJ2-7; 7 bases map to TRBD1. The germline V gene encodes CDR1 MDHEN and CDR2 SYDVKM. The CDR3 length is 14 residues. Here the CDR3 DNA reads TGTGCCAGCAGCTTAGCCCGGGACAGACCGGGGAGAGACTTC. This translates into CASSLARDRPGRDF.

The gene calls are TRBV19 and TRBJ2-7; D unclear. The CDR3 covers 13 residues. V lost 3 bases, J lost 2 bases, and 8 bases lay in between. The germline V gene has CDR1 LNHDA and CDR2 SQIVND (reference sequence). DNA of the CDR3: TGTGCCAGTAGTATGCGGCAGACCTACGAGCAGTACTTC. Translated, it gives CASSMRQTYEQYF.

The rearrangement joins TRBV19 to TRBJ2-2, with D unresolved. V shed 6 bases and J shed 1 base, with 12 bases lying between them. CDR1 LNHDA and CDR2 SQIVND come from the germline V gene (reference sequence). The CDR3 has 15 residues. The CDR3 sequence is CASSRRMGNTGELFF. CDR3 nucleotide sequence: TGTGCCAGTAGCCGTCGAATGGGGAACACCGGGGAGCTGTTTTTT.